This TCR beta chain was recorded in a study of blood T cell repertoires in COVID-19. The overall study: COVID-19 samples collected from the United States, Italy and Spain covered acute and convalescent phases. T cells, B-cell-depleted T cells, or PBMCs provided the cDNA or gDNA that served as material.

The CDR3 has 17 amino acids. After removal of 2 bases from V and 2 bases from J, the junction contained 9 bases not matched to a gene. The germline CDR1 and CDR2 sequences are MDHEN and SYDVKM. In the authors' methods: How many nucleated cells were present was estimated from reference gene primer amplification. Clones were sequenced by immunoSEQ multiplex PCR, and TCRdb holds only the in-frame ones, with some missing. V, J and clone size are taken as reported in that table, and D and trimming were inferred from the DNA itself. This table holds approximately 160,000 clones, 84% found once. This clone has a single count.

The J gene is TRBJ1-1, the V gene TRBV28; 9 positions match TRBD1. This receptor was taken from a man aged 18-30 years with active or convalescent COVID-19. The sequenced sample consisted of peripheral blood. DNA for the CDR3: TGTGCCAGCAGTTTAGTCCCGGGACAGGGAACAAACACTGAAGCTTTCTTT. Encoded protein: CASSLVPGQGTNTEAFF.